These 32 T cell receptor beta chains share one sample of origin, sequenced in a study of blood T cell repertoires in COVID-19. Using immunoSEQ multiplex PCR, the repertoire was profiled, and TCRdb retains in-frame clones only, with some absent. The table lists approximately 270,000 clones, about 89% of them singletons. Sequencing used peripheral blood. These receptors came from a man in his thirties or forties with acute or convalescent COVID-19.

This clone was picked up a small number of times. The rearrangement links TRBV28 to TRBJ1-1, with 9 nucleotides matching TRBD1. The CDR3 is 16 amino acids. Per the germline V gene, CDR1 is MDHEN and CDR2 is SYDVKM. With 6 bases clipped from V and 10 bases from J, the junction kept 18 bases outside the gene matches. The CDR3 DNA is TGTGCCAGCAGGCTGTCTTTATTAACACAGGGGGCGCCAGCTTTCTTT. This gives the protein CASRLSLLTQGAPAFF.

The gene calls are TRBV7-6 and TRBJ1-4; D not certain. Deletions cut 1 base from V and 4 bases from J, with 19 bases between. Looked up from germline, CDR1 is SGHVS and CDR2 is FNYEAQ. This CDR3 has 18 residues. CDR3 protein: CASSLVPPQEGLNEKLFF. The CDR3 DNA follows: TGTGCCAGCAGCTTAGTGCCCCCTCAAGAGGGCCTTAATGAAAAACTGTTTTTT.

This chain uses TRBV6-1 with TRBJ1-4; 8 bases agree with TRBD1. V shed 3 bases and J 10 bases; nucleotides not matched to a gene: 10. Germline V lookup: CDR1 MNHNS, CDR2 SASEGT. This CDR3 is 15 amino acids long. The CDR3 bases are TGTGCCAGCAGTGATCAGGGGGCCGTGGTCGGAAAACTGTTTTTT. It yields the protein CASSDQGAVVGKLFF.

This clone was picked up one time. J is TRBJ2-6 and V is TRBV5-1, with D tentatively TRBD1 (5 bases). Germline V gene sequence: CDR1 SGHRS, CDR2 YFSETQ. Trimming shortened V by 6 bases and J by 0 bases, and 19 bases separated the two germline ends. CDR3 length equals 18 residues. The CDR3 DNA reads as TGCGCCAGCACCCCGACAGCTGTGTTCCTCTCTGGGGCCAACGTCCTGACTTTC. This gives the protein CASTPTAVFLSGANVLTF.

The chain couples TRBV29-1 to TRBJ2-5; D call uncertain. Germline CDR1 is SQVTM and CDR2 is ANQGSEA. The CDR3 has 11 amino acids. DNA for the CDR3: TGCAGAAAGTACTCCCAAGAGACCCAGTACTTC. Its translation: CRKYSQETQYF.

The CDR3 loop is CASSRGLGSGNTIYF. The CDR3 DNA follows: TGTGCCAGTAGCAGGGGGCTGGGATCTGGAAACACCATATATTTT. This chain links TRBV19 with TRBJ1-3, with TRBD1 matching 8 bases. This CDR3 has 15 amino acids. From germline, CDR1 is LNHDA and CDR2 SQIVND (reference sequence). The V and J ends lost 6 bases and 1 base, in that order; junction bases with no gene match: 5.

This chain joins TRBV7-9 and TRBJ1-5; TRBD1 matches 11 bases. The CDR3 runs to 17 residues. V was clipped by 1 base and J by 5 bases; unmatched bases: 7. Germline CDR1 SEHNR, CDR2 FQNEAQ (reference sequence). The CDR3 is CASSLDRGQGAYQPQHF. CDR3 nucleotide sequence: TGTGCCAGCAGCTTAGACCGAGGACAGGGGGCCTATCAGCCCCAGCATTTT. Full variable domain (missing parts from reference TRBV7-9 and TRBJ1-5): DTGVSQNPRHKITKRGQNVTFRCDPISEHNRLYWYRQTLGQGPEFLTYFQNEAQLEKSRLLSDRFSAERPKGSFSTLEIQRTEQGDSAMYLCASSLDRGQGAYQPQHFGDGTRLSIL.

The gene calls are TRBV5-4 and TRBJ1-2, with TRBD1 matching 8 bases. From germline, CDR1 is SGHNT and CDR2 YYREEE (reference sequence). V shed 4 bases and J 8 bases; nucleotides not matched to a gene: 16. The CDR3 is 16 amino acids. This CDR3 is CASSGTLDRGNYGYTF. DNA for the CDR3: TGTGCCAGCAGCGGTACGCTCGACAGGGGTAATTACGGCTACACCTTC.

The chain couples TRBV19 to TRBJ1-2; D not certain. V was cut by 3 bases and J by 3 bases, with 8 bases left in between. This CDR3 is 13 amino acids long. Germline V CDR1 and CDR2: LNHDA, SQIVND (reference sequence). CDR3 protein: CASSIKQDYGYTF. Written as DNA, the CDR3 is TGTGCCAGTAGTATCAAGCAGGACTATGGCTACACCTTC.

The chain couples TRBV19 to TRBJ1-3; D perhaps matches TRBD1 (6 bases). Germline CDR1 and CDR2: LNHDA and SQIVND (reference sequence). The CDR3 is 16 residues long. The germline V and J ends were trimmed by 2 bases and 4 bases, with 15 bases remaining between them. The CDR3 nucleotides are TGTGCCAGTAGTATACCGAGGGGGTTTCTCGGAAACACCATATATTTT. Translated, it gives CASSIPRGFLGNTIYF.

This chain links TRBV5-1 with TRBJ1-2; the match to TRBD1 covers 10 bases. The ends lost 4 bases at V and 4 bases at J; junction bases unmatched: 7. The V gene's germline CDR1 is SGHRS and CDR2 YFSETQ. This CDR3 has 15 residues. The CDR3 DNA reads as TGCGCCAGCAGCCAGGGACAGGGGATTGTCTATGGCTACACCTTC. Amino acid sequence: CASSQGQGIVYGYTF.

The chain uses TRBV28 and TRBJ1-5; possibly TRBD1 for D (5 bases). The germline V gene has CDR1 MDHEN and CDR2 SYDVKM. The CDR3 loop spans 14 amino acids. V lost 6 bases to trimming and J lost 4 bases, with 13 bases between them. CDR3 in amino acids: CASSWGRTNQPQHF. The CDR3 DNA reads TGTGCCAGCAGCTGGGGCCGAACAAATCAGCCCCAGCATTTT.

This rearrangement joins TRBV28 to TRBJ1-4; no firm D call. CDR3 length: 16 amino acids. Trimming removed 2 bases from V and 3 bases from J, with 13 bases in between. Per germline, CDR1 MDHEN and CDR2 SYDVKM. CDR3: CASSLRSSGANEKLFF. In DNA, the CDR3 is TGTGCCAGCAGTTTACGGAGCTCCGGGGCTAATGAAAAACTGTTTTTT.

The CDR3 loop reads CASSSPGQFNNEQFF. DNA for the CDR3: TGTGCCAGCAGTTCTCCGGGACAGTTCAACAATGAGCAGTTCTTC. The V and J genes are TRBV27 and TRBJ2-1, with 7 bases matching TRBD1. The J segment lost 5 bases and the V segment lost 4 bases, leaving 8 bases of the junction unmatched. The CDR3 contains 15 residues. CDR1 is MNHEY, CDR2 SMNVEV, per germline (reference sequence).

The J gene is TRBJ1-2, the V gene TRBV28; 10 positions agree with TRBD1. V was pared by 4 bases and J by 4 bases, with 3 bases of the junction left unmatched. In germline, CDR1 is MDHEN, CDR2 SYDVKM. CDR3 length: 14 residues. The CDR3 loop reads CASSSGTGVYGYTF. CDR3 DNA sequence: TGTGCCAGCAGTTCCGGGACAGGGGTCTATGGCTACACCTTC.

The V call is TRBV18, the J call TRBJ1-1; D remains ambiguous. V was clipped by 4 bases and J by 1 base, with 7 bases between them. CDR3 length: 13 amino acids. Germline V gene sequence: CDR1 KGHSH, CDR2 LQKENI. The CDR3 nucleotides read TGTGCCAGCTCACTACAAGAGAACACTGAAGCTTTCTTT. Amino acids: CASSLQENTEAFF. Based on the CDR3 plus reference TRBV18 and TRBJ1-1, the full variable domain is NAGVMQNPRHLVRRRGQEARLRCSPMKGHSHVYWYRQLPEEGLKFMVYLQKENIIDESGMPKERFSAEFPKEGPSILRIQQVVRGDSAAYFCASSLQENTEAFFGQGTRLTVV.

The chain carries TRBV4-2 and TRBJ2-1; D not certain. V was clipped by 0 bases and J by 7 bases, with 7 bases between them. The CDR3 covers 13 residues. Germline values: CDR1 LGHNA, CDR2 YNFKEQ. The DNA for the CDR3 is TGTGCCAGCAGCCAAGAGGCACAAAATGAGCAGTTCTTC. It translates to CASSQEAQNEQFF.

This chain connects TRBV6-5 to TRBJ2-7, with D possibly TRBD1 on 5 matching bases. CDR3 length: 15 amino acids. Deletions cut 5 bases from V and 2 bases from J, with 16 bases between. Germline V gene sequence: CDR1 MNHEY, CDR2 SVGAGI. The CDR3 region has the DNA TGTGCCAGCAGTCCCCGACAGAAAGGCCCCTACGAGCAGTACTTC. Translating it yields CASSPRQKGPYEQYF.

This sequence joins TRBV29-1 and TRBJ2-1; the match to TRBD1 covers 7 bases. With 0 bases clipped from V and 3 bases from J, the junction kept 5 bases outside the gene matches. Germline lookup yields CDR1 SQVTM and CDR2 ANQGSEA. There are 15 residues in the CDR3. The CDR3 loop reads CSVEDTGDRYNEQFF. The CDR3 bases are TGCAGCGTTGAAGACACAGGGGACCGCTACAATGAGCAGTTCTTC.

The rearrangement joins TRBV28 to TRBJ2-3, with D possibly TRBD1 on 6 matching bases. Germline V gives CDR1 MDHEN, CDR2 SYDVKM. This CDR3 spans 15 amino acids. DNA for the CDR3: TGTGCATCACTCCCCCCAGGGGCGCAAGCAGATACGCAGTATTTT. Protein product: CASLPPGAQADTQYF. Combining the CDR3 with reference TRBV28 and TRBJ2-3 gives the whole variable domain DVKVTQSSRYLVKRTGEKVFLECVQDMDHENMFWYRQDPGLGLRLIYFSYDVKMKEKGDIPEGYSVSREKKERFSLILESASTNQTSMYLCASLPPGAQADTQYFGPGTRLTVL.

The chain is built from TRBV7-9 and TRBJ1-5, with D perhaps matching TRBD1 (5 bases). This CDR3 region has 14 residues. Germline loops: CDR1 SEHNR, CDR2 FQNEAQ (reference sequence). Trimming removed 5 bases from V and 0 bases from J, with 8 bases in between. CDR3 sequence reads: CASSLTASNQPQHF. CDR3 bases: TGTGCCAGCAGCCTGACAGCTAGCAATCAGCCCCAGCATTTT.

Points on this clone: Other DNA sequences in this specimen translate into the identical CDR3. The J gene is TRBJ1-5, the V gene TRBV10-3, with D tentatively TRBD1 (6 bases). V shed 10 bases and J shed 5 bases, with 12 bases lying between them. The CDR3 contains 12 residues. Germline V gene sequence: CDR1 ENHRY, CDR2 SYGVKD. CDR3 DNA: TGTGCCACGAAGGGGGAAGATCAGCCCCAGCATTTT. It specifies CATKGEDQPQHF.

V is TRBV28 and J is TRBJ1-4; D unresolved. The germline gives CDR1 MDHEN, CDR2 SYDVKM. V dropped 6 bases and J dropped 8 bases, with 10 bases sitting between them. The CDR3 totals 12 residues. This CDR3 is CASRAAREKLFF. The CDR3 DNA follows: TGTGCCAGCAGAGCCGCCAGGGAAAAACTGTTTTTT. Full variable domain (missing parts from reference TRBV28 and TRBJ1-4): DVKVTQSSRYLVKRTGEKVFLECVQDMDHENMFWYRQDPGLGLRLIYFSYDVKMKEKGDIPEGYSVSREKKERFSLILESASTNQTSMYLCASRAAREKLFFGSGTQLSVL.

The chain links TRBV7-3 to TRBJ1-1; tentatively, D is TRBD1 (5 bases). This CDR3 is 15 amino acids long. Germline assignment: CDR1 SGHTA and CDR2 FQGTGA. V lost 5 bases and J lost 3, with 16 bases in between. CDR3 in amino acids: CASSLAGVPDTEAFF. The CDR3 DNA sequence: TGTGCCAGCAGCCTCGCGGGGGTTCCGGACACTGAAGCTTTCTTT.

Only a few counts were recorded for this clone. V gene TRBV28 combines with J gene TRBJ1-1; unclear D gene. The germline CDR1 and CDR2 sequences are MDHEN and SYDVKM. V was pared by 0 bases and J by 4 bases, with 6 bases between. The CDR3 covers 13 residues. The CDR3 here is CASSLWQRTEAFF. DNA of the CDR3: TGTGCCAGCAGTTTATGGCAGCGCACTGAAGCTTTCTTT.

This chain connects TRBV4-2 to TRBJ2-3; 8 bases align to TRBD1. This CDR3 has 15 residues. J gave up 3 bases and V 5 bases, and 7 bases lay outside the gene matches. CDR1 is LGHNA and CDR2 is YNFKEQ in the germline V gene. This CDR3 is CASSFDRGRTDTQYF. CDR3 nucleotide sequence: TGTGCCAGCAGCTTTGACAGGGGACGGACAGATACGCAGTATTTT.

The chain is built from TRBV28 and TRBJ2-3, with 8 bases lining up with TRBD2. CDR1 MDHEN and CDR2 SYDVKM come from the germline V gene. This CDR3 spans 16 amino acids. Losses at the gene ends were 4 bases for V and 4 bases for J; bases not matched to a gene: 10. The CDR3 here is CASSSAGGGGADTQYF. Here the CDR3 DNA reads TGTGCCAGCAGTTCCGCCGGGGGGGGAGGCGCAGATACGCAGTATTTT. The whole variable domain, filled in from reference TRBV28 and TRBJ2-3, reads DVKVTQSSRYLVKRTGEKVFLECVQDMDHENMFWYRQDPGLGLRLIYFSYDVKMKEKGDIPEGYSVSREKKERFSLILESASTNQTSMYLCASSSAGGGGADTQYFGPGTRLTVL.

V gene TRBV6-5 combines with J gene TRBJ1-4, with 8 bases identical to TRBD1. The CDR3 consists of 14 residues. With 6 bases clipped from V and 8 bases from J, the junction kept 8 bases outside the gene matches. Germline values: CDR1 MNHEY, CDR2 SVGAGI. This CDR3 reads CASRRTGIGEKLFF. The CDR3 region has the DNA TGTGCCAGCAGACGGACAGGGATCGGAGAAAAACTGTTTTTT.

The V call is TRBV2, the J call TRBJ2-7; 10 bases are a match to TRBD2. Germline assignment: CDR1 SNHLY and CDR2 FYNNEI. The CDR3 runs 14 residues. With 6 bases clipped from V and 3 bases from J, the junction kept 5 bases outside the gene matches. DNA of the CDR3: TGTGCCAGCAGAGAGCGGGGGGGCGTCTACGAGCAGTACTTC. Its protein is CASRERGGVYEQYF.

The chain has TRBV28 and TRBJ2-2; D may be TRBD2 (5 bases). Trimming took off 7 bases at V and 5 bases at J, with 14 bases between the two ends. The CDR3 is made up of 14 amino acids. CDR1 MDHEN and CDR2 SYDVKM come from the germline V gene. The CDR3 reads CASKGVLETGELFF. The CDR3 region has the DNA TGTGCCAGCAAGGGAGTTTTGGAGACCGGGGAGCTGTTTTTT.

The rearrangement joins TRBV7-8 to TRBJ1-1; TRBD1 aligns across 10 bases. Trimming removed 3 bases from V and 3 bases from J; junction bases left unmatched: 4. The CDR3 has 15 residues. CDR1 and CDR2 from the germline V gene are SGHVS and FQNEAQ. The CDR3 sequence is CASSFRQGADTEAFF. Here the CDR3 DNA reads TGTGCCAGCAGCTTCCGACAGGGGGCGGACACTGAAGCTTTCTTT. Full variable domain (remainder filled in from reference TRBV7-8 and TRBJ1-1): GAGVSQSPRYKVAKRGQDVALRCDPISGHVSLFWYQQALGQGPEFLTYFQNEAQLDKSGLPSDRFFAERPEGSVSTLKIQRTQQEDSAVYLCASSFRQGADTEAFFGQGTRLTVV.

CDR3 nucleotides: TGTGCCAGCCGTACGTCGAGCCCCGAGAACACTGAAGCTTTCTTT. Its translation is CASRTSSPENTEAFF. The chain carries TRBV28 and TRBJ1-1; D unresolved. This CDR3 has 15 residues. Between the trimmed V and J ends, which lost 8 bases and 1 base, there was a span of 17 bases. Germline-derived CDR1 and CDR2 are MDHEN and SYDVKM.